These 8 T cell receptor beta chains were all obtained from the same sample, sequenced in a study of tumor-infiltrating lymphocytes in primary liver carcinoma. Between 20 and 30 mg of unsorted bulk tissue served as the source from which RNA and DNA were co-extracted. Synthesis of TCR beta cDNA was carried out from about 0.55 ug total RNA with a constant-region primer. Construction of TCR beta libraries relied on three successive nested multiplex PCR rounds employing slightly modified ARM-PCR. Running approximately 10 cycles apiece, the first two PCR rounds relied on TRBV1-TRBV30 forward primers together with a C-beta reverse primer. TCRdb reprocessed the multiplex PCR reads with MiXCR, giving one entry per CDR3 protein. The sample has about 30,000 distinct CDR3 sequences; around two thirds are singletons. Sequenced material: liver tumor tissue from sampling region 3. The subset is: tumor region T3, left-lateral pole. These receptors originate from a young woman with primary liver carcinoma and hepatitis B virus infection.

In regard to this clonotype: Possible read error: a much larger clone is one base away. The rearrangement joins TRBV11-2 to TRBJ2-1, with a tentative D call TRBD2 (5 bases). This CDR3 has 15 residues. Per the germline V gene, CDR1 is SGHAT and CDR2 is FQNNGV. The DNA of the CDR3 is TGTGTCAGCAACTTAGAGGGTGGGGAGAACATTGGGCAGTTCTTC. It yields the protein CVSNLEGGENIGQFF.

V gene TRBV5-5 combines with J gene TRBJ2-7; D remains ambiguous. Germline assignment: CDR1 SGHKS and CDR2 YYEKEE (reference sequence). CDR3 size: 14 residues. Trimming removed 4 bases at V and 8 bases at J, with 19 bases between. The CDR3 loop is CASSLLREDFKQYF. CDR3 sequence (DNA): TGTGCCAGCAGCCTCCTACGAGAAGACTTCAAGCAGTACTTC.

As concerns this clonotype: The CDR3 does not end in the conserved phenylalanine or tryptophan, so this is likely a read error. The CDR3 DNA reads TGTGCCGGTGCTAACGGGAGTGGGAATGAGCAGTTCATC. Translation: CAGANGSGNEQFI. The chain combines TRBV11-3 with TRBJ2-1, with D perhaps matching TRBD2 (6 bases). The CDR3 is made up of 13 amino acids. CDR1 and CDR2 (germline): SGHNT, YENEEA. V was pared by 11 bases and J by 7 bases, with 18 bases between.

This sequence joins TRBV6-2 or TRBV6-3 and TRBJ2-1; TRBD2 is a possible D gene (5 bases). The CDR3 is made up of 12 amino acids. Germline V CDR1 and CDR2: MNHEY, SVGEGT. V lost 9 bases and J lost 10, with 16 bases in between. This chain's CDR3 is CARGLPPREQFF. The DNA of the CDR3 is TGTGCCAGAGGACTGCCTCCAAGAGAGCAGTTCTTC.

On this clonotype itself: A clone one base away is much larger, so this may be a read error. The CDR3 nucleotides read TGTGCCGGCAACTTAGGGCGGCGGGAGGACACCGGGGAGCTGTTTTTT. Translated: CAGNLGRREDTGELFF. V and J are TRBV7-8 and TRBJ2-2, with 8 bases matching TRBD2. This CDR3 comprises 16 residues. The ends lost 11 bases at V and 3 bases at J; junction bases unmatched: 14. Germline CDR1 reads SGHVS; CDR2 reads FQNEAQ.

V and J are TRBV19 and TRBJ2-2, with D perhaps matching TRBD1 (5 bases). The CDR3 has 14 amino acids. Germline loops: CDR1 LNHDA, CDR2 SQIVND (reference sequence). V gave up 8 bases and J gave up 3 bases, with 13 bases separating them. The CDR3 sequence is CASLGVRDTGELFF. DNA of the CDR3: TGTGCCAGTCTCGGTGTCAGGGACACCGGGGAGCTGTTTTTT.

As concerns this clonotype: A much larger clonotype is one base distant, so this may be a read error. This chain uses TRBV11-3 with TRBJ2-7; D may be TRBD2 (7 bases). The CDR3 consists of 14 residues. The ends were cut back, 5 bases at V and 12 bases at J, with 23 bases in the middle. Germline CDR1 is SGHNT and CDR2 is YENEEA. CDR3 coding DNA: TGTGCCAGCAGCGTGGGGGGGCCCTCCTACGGGCTGTACTTC. Amino acids: CASSVGGPSYGLYF.

To note about this clonotype: An end of the junction does not agree with germline; a read error may underlie this. The V gene is TRBV11-2, the J gene TRBJ2-1; TRBD2 agrees at 13 bases. The germline gives CDR1 SGHAT, CDR2 FQNNGV. The CDR3 is 16 amino acids. The CDR3 here is CARRVTSGRACNEQFF. CDR3 DNA sequence: TGTGCCAGAAGGGTTACTAGCGGGAGGGCCTGCAATGAACAGTTCTTC.